The clone carrying this T cell receptor beta chain was seen repeatedly, ten times or more. Its specificity is unknown. The data were obtained in a study of identical twins. The authors used template switching to add a universal primer site and gave cDNA unique molecular identifiers. In TCRdb, the 5' RACE reads were re-called with MiXCR into one record per CDR3 protein. The repertoire holds more than 1.5 million distinct CDR3 sequences, 32% seen once, with approximately 0.25% in the top ten. Study-level points and caveats: For cord blood, abundant beta clonotypes had fewer insertions, unlike memory repertoires, which showed none.

V was pared by 1 base and J by 6 bases, with 5 bases between. From germline, CDR1 is LNHNV and CDR2 YYDKDF (reference sequence). The CDR3 contains 12 residues. Sequenced material: cord blood. The TCR was taken from a newborn girl in good health. The rearrangement joins TRBV15 to TRBJ2-3; D is ambiguous. This chain's CDR3 is CATSRVRDTQYF. CDR3 nucleotides: TGTGCCACCAGCAGAGTCAGGGATACGCAGTATTTT.